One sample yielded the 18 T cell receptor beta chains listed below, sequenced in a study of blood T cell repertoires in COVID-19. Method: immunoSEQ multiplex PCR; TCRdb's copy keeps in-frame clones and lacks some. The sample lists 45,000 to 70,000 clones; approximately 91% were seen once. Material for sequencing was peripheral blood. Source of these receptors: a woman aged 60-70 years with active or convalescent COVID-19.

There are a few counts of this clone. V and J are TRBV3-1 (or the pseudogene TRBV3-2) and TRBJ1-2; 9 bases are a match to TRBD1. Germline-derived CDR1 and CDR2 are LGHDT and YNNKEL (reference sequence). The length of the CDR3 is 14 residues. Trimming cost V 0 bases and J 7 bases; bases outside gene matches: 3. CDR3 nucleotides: TGTGCCAGCAGCCAAGAGAGGACAGGGGCTGGCTACACCTTC. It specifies CASSQERTGAGYTF.

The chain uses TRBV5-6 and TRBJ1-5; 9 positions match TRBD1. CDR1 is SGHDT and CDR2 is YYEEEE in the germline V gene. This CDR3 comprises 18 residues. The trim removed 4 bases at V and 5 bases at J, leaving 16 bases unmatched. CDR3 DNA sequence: TGTGCCAGCAGCCAATTCAGCAGCACGGGACAGGGCCATCAGCCCCAGCATTTT. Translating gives CASSQFSSTGQGHQPQHF.

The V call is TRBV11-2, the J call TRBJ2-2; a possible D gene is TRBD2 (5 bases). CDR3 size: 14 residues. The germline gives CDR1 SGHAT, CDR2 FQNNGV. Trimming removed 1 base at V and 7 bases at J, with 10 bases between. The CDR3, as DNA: TGTGCCAGCAGCTTAGGGGCTAGCTACGGGGAGCTGTTTTTT. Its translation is CASSLGASYGELFF.

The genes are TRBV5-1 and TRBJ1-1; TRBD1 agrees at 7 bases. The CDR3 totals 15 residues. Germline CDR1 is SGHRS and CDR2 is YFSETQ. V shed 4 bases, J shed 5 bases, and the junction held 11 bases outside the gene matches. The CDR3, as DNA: TGCGCCAGCAGCGTCCGGACAGGTGGAGAGACTGAAGCTTTCTTT. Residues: CASSVRTGGETEAFF. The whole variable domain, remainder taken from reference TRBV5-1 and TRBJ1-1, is KAGVTQTPRYLIKTRGQQVTLSCSPISGHRSVSWYQQTPGQGLQFLFEYFSETQRNKGNFPGRFSGRQFSNSRSEMNVSTLELGDSALYLCASSVRTGGETEAFFGQGTRLTVV.

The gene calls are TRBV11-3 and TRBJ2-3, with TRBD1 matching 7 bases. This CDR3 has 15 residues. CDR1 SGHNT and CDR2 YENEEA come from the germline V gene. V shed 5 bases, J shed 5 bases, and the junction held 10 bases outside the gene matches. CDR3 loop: CASSARQGLEDTQYF. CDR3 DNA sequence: TGTGCCAGCAGCGCTAGACAGGGTTTGGAAGATACGCAGTATTTT. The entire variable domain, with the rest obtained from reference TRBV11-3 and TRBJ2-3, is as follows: EAGVVQSPRYKIIEKKQPVAFWCNPISGHNTLYWYLQNLGQGPELLIRYENEEAVDDSQLPKDRFSAERLKGVDSTLKIQPAELGDSAVYLCASSARQGLEDTQYFGPGTRLTVL.

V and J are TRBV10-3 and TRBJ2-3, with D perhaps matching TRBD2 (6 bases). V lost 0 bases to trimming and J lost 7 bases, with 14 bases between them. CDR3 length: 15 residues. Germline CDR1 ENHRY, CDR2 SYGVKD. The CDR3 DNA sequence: TGTGCCATCAGTGAGTCGCAAGGGAGGTCCAATACGCAGTATTTT. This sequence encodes CAISESQGRSNTQYF.

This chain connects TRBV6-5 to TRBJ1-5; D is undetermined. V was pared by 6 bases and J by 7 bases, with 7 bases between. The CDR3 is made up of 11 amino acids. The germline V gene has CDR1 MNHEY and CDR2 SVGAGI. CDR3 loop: CASRSGQPQHF. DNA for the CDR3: TGTGCCAGCAGGAGCGGCCAGCCCCAGCATTTT.

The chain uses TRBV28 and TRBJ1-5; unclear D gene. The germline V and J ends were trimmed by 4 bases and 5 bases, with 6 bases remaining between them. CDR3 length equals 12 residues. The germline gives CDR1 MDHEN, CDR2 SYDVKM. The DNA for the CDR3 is TGTGCCAGCAGTTCGGCGGATCAGCCCCAGCATTTT. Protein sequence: CASSSADQPQHF.

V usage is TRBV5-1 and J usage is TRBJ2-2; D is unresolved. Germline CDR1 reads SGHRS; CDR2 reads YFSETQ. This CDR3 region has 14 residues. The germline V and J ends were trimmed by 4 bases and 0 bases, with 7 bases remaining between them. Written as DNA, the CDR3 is TGCGCCAGCAGCGGTACGGCGAACACCGGGGAGCTGTTTTTT. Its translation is CASSGTANTGELFF.

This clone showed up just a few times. DNA of the CDR3: TGTGCCTGGAGTGGTCAGGGCGAGCAGCCCCAGCATTTT. This sequence encodes CAWSGQGEQPQHF. The V and J genes are TRBV30 and TRBJ1-5; the D gene is possibly TRBD1 (5 bases). This CDR3 is built from 13 residues. V was trimmed by 1 base and J by 7 bases, leaving 11 bases between them. CDR1 is GTSNPN, CDR2 SVGIG, per germline (reference sequence).

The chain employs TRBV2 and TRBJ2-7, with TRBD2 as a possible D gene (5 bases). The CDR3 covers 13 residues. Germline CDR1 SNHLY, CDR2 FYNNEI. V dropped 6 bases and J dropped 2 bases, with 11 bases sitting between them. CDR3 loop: CASRTITTYEQYF. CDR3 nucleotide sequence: TGTGCCAGCAGGACTATAACTACCTACGAGCAGTACTTC.

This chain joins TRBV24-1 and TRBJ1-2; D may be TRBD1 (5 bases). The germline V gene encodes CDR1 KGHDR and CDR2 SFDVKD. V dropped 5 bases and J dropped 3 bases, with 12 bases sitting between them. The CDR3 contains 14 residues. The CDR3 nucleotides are TGTGCCACCAGTGCCGCAGGGACTGACTATGGCTACACCTTC. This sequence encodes CATSAAGTDYGYTF.

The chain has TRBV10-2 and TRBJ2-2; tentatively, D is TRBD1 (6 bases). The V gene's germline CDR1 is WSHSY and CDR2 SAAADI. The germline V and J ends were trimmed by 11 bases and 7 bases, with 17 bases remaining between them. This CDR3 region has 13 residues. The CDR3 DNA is TGCGCCTGTCTCTTCAGGGGTAGCGGGGAGCTGTTTTTT. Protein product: CACLFRGSGELFF.

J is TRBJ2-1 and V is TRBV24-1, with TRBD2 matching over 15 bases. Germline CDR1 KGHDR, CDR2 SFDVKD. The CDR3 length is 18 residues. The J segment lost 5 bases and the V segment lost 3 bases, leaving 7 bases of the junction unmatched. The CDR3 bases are TGTGCCACCAGTGATCCCGGGACTAGCGGGGGGAGCAACAATGAGCAGTTCTTC. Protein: CATSDPGTSGGSNNEQFF.

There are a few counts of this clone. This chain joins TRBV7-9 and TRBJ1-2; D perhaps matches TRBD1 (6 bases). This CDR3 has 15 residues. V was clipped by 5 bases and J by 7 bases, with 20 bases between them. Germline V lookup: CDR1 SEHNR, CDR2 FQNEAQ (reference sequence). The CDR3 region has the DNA TGTGCCAGCAGCCCCACCGACAGGATGCTAGTTGGCTACACCTTC. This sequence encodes CASSPTDRMLVGYTF.

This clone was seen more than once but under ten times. DNA for the CDR3: TGTGCCAGCAGCCAACGTCATGGGACAGGGGTGGCAGATACGCAGTATTTT. Amino acid sequence: CASSQRHGTGVADTQYF. The chain couples TRBV3-1 (or the pseudogene TRBV3-2) to TRBJ2-3; 10 bases are shared with TRBD1. This CDR3 has 17 amino acids. Unmatched junction bases numbered 9, after V lost 2 bases and J lost 4 bases. From germline, CDR1 is LGHDT and CDR2 YNNKEL (reference sequence).

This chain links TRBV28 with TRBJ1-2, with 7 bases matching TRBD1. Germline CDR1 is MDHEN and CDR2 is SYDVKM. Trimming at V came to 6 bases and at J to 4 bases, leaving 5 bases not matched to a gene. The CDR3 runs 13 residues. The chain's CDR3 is CASRPGQAYGYTF. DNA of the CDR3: TGTGCCAGCAGGCCCGGACAGGCCTATGGCTACACCTTC.

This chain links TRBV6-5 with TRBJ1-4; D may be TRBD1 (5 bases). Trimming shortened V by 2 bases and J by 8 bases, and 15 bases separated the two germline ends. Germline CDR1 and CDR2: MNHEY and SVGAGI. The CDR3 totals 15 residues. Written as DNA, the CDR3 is TGTGCCAGCAGTTACGTAGGGGCCGTTCCCGAAAAACTGTTTTTT. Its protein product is CASSYVGAVPEKLFF.